This T cell receptor beta chain was sequenced for a study of cytomegalovirus exposure and HLA in healthy donors. Study findings and constraints: TCR beta chains numbering more than 150 were designated cytomegalovirus-associated.

The assay was immunoSEQ multiplex PCR, and TCRdb's table has in-frame clones only and misses some. The data show roughly 190,000 clones, about 83% seen once. The V gene's germline CDR1 is LNHDA and CDR2 SQIVND (reference sequence). The CDR3 has 12 residues. J gave up 5 bases and V 10 bases, and 5 bases lay outside the gene matches. The table lists this clone with a count of one. What it recognizes is unknown. This receptor was identified in a young woman in good health and CMV-seronegative. The chain is built from TRBV19 and TRBJ1-2; 9 nucleotides align to TRBD1. Sequencing used PBMCs. The CDR3 protein is CATDGTGYGYTF. DNA of the CDR3: TGTGCCACCGACGGGACAGGGTATGGCTACACCTTC.